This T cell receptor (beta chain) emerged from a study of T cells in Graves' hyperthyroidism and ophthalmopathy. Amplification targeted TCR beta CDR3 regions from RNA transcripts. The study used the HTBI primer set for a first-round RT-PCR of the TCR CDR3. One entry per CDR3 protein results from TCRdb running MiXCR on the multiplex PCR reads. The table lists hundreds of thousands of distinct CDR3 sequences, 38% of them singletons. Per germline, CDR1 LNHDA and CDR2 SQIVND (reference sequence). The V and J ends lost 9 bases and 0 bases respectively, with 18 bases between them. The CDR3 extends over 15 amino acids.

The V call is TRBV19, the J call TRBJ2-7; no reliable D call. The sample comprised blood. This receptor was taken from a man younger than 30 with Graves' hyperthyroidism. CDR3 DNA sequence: TGTGCCAGCAGCCCCCAGGCGGAGTTCTCCTACGAGCAGTACTTC. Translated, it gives CASSPQAEFSYEQYF.